The next 23 T cell receptor beta chains were all read from a single sample in a study of beta chain features in type 1 diabetes (dated by TCRdb to the late 2010s). The method was the immunoSEQ multiplex PCR assay. The High Capacity cDNA Reverse Transcription Kit was used to reverse transcribe all of the isolated RNA, meaning that expressed TCRB transcripts were what got sequenced. TCRdb holds this immuneACCESS table with in-frame rearrangements only. Some clones are missing; in checked studies, unresolved V genes explain under half, and the rest has no known cause. A total of hundreds of thousands of clones appear in this sample, 15% of them only once. The ten largest clones capture 0.093% of the sample. The sample taken for sequencing was naive CD4+ T cells from blood. The cell subset or site label of this sample denotes: true naive CD4+ T cells. The receptors stem from a man aged 18 to 29 in good health.

This clone was recorded many times. This chain joins TRBV18 and TRBJ1-6, with D possibly matching TRBD1 (5 bases). The CDR3 has 15 amino acids. Trimming stripped 3 bases from V and 7 bases from J, with 13 bases between. Germline loops: CDR1 KGHSH, CDR2 LQKENI. The CDR3 region has the DNA TGTGCCAGCTCACCCCAGGGAGCGAGCAATTCACCCCTCCACTTT. Its protein product is CASSPQGASNSPLHF.

This chain links TRBV7-8 with TRBJ1-1, with TRBD1 as a possible D gene (6 bases). The V gene's germline CDR1 is SGHVS and CDR2 FQNEAQ. Trimming cost V 2 bases and J 5 bases, with 9 bases left between them. The length of the CDR3 is 13 residues. The CDR3 nucleotides are TGTGCCAGCAGCTTACAAAGGGGGACTGAAGCTTTCTTT. Translating gives CASSLQRGTEAFF.

A note on this clone: This sample includes further DNA sequences coding for the same CDR3. The chain combines TRBV7-2 with TRBJ2-6; D unresolved. The CDR3 contains 15 residues. From germline, CDR1 is SGHTA and CDR2 FQGNSA. The ends were cut back, 1 base at V and 0 bases at J, with 4 bases in the middle. The CDR3 is CASSLGGSGANVLTF. The CDR3 region has the DNA TGTGCCAGCAGCTTAGGGGGCTCTGGGGCCAACGTCCTGACTTTC.

This rearrangement joins TRBV30 to TRBJ1-2; no firm D call. Germline lookup yields CDR1 GTSNPN and CDR2 SVGIG (reference sequence). The CDR3 spans 12 residues. Trimming removed 5 bases from V and 2 bases from J, with 9 bases in between. CDR3 nucleotides: TGTGCCTGGGGACTCTCAAACTATGGCTACACCTTC. This encodes CAWGLSNYGYTF. Drawing the rest from reference TRBV30 and TRBJ1-2, the complete variable domain is SQTIHQWPATLVQPVGSPLSLECTVEGTSNPNLYWYRQAAGRGLQLLFYSVGIGQISSEVPQNLSASRPQDRQFILSSKKLLLSDSGFYLCAWGLSNYGYTFGSGTRLTVV.

The sample holds a few counts of this clone. The same CDR3 also results from other DNA sequences found in this sample. The J gene is TRBJ2-7, the V gene TRBV9; perhaps TRBD2 as D (7 bases). CDR3 length: 14 residues. V lost 0 bases and J lost 2, with 9 bases in between. The germline V gene encodes CDR1 SGDLS and CDR2 YYNGEE. The CDR3, as DNA: TGTGCCAGCAGCGTAGGAGGGGGGGCCTACGAGCAGTACTTC. The encoded protein is CASSVGGGAYEQYF.

The chain recombines TRBV2 with TRBJ1-2; TRBD1 might be the D (6 bases). CDR3 length: 15 residues. V lost 7 bases to trimming and J lost 7 bases, with 22 bases between them. CDR1 and CDR2 from the germline V gene are SNHLY and FYNNEI. The CDR3, as DNA: TGTGCCAGCAATAAACTTTGGGGCAGGGGATCTGGCTACACCTTC. Its translation is CASNKLWGRGSGYTF.

This clone showed up just a few times. The chain carries TRBV7-2 and TRBJ2-3; D gene ambiguous. Trimming took off 1 base at V and 2 bases at J, with 13 bases between the two ends. Germline V lookup: CDR1 SGHTA, CDR2 FQGNSA. The CDR3 sequence is 16 residues long. The CDR3 DNA follows: TGTGCCAGCAGCTTAGGTCGCGGACGTCTCACAGATACGCAGTATTTT. Protein product: CASSLGRGRLTDTQYF.

The chain links TRBV7-2 to TRBJ2-5; TRBD2 is a possible D gene (7 bases). CDR1 is SGHTA, CDR2 FQGNSA, per germline. This CDR3 contains 16 residues. V lost 5 bases and J 4 bases, leaving 20 bases between the germline ends. The CDR3 region is CASSPHVGGASETQYF. Written as DNA, the CDR3 is TGTGCCAGCAGCCCCCACGTGGGGGGGGCTTCAGAGACCCAGTACTTC. Full variable domain (remainder filled in from reference TRBV7-2 and TRBJ2-5): GAGVSQSPSNKVTEKGKDVELRCDPISGHTALYWYRQSLGQGLEFLIYFQGNSAPDKSGLPSDRFSAERTGGSVSTLTIQRTQQEDSAVYLCASSPHVGGASETQYFGPGTRLLVL.

The chain recombines TRBV2 with TRBJ2-7; D may be TRBD2 (6 bases). V was pared by 4 bases and J by 0 bases, with 16 bases between. Germline V lookup: CDR1 SNHLY, CDR2 FYNNEI. The CDR3 covers 16 residues. In DNA, the CDR3 is TGTGCCAGCAGTGGGTGGGGTAAGGGAGGCTCCTACGAGCAGTACTTC. As protein: CASSGWGKGGSYEQYF.

This clone was found many times. The rearrangement joins TRBV4-3 to TRBJ2-1; D is undetermined. This CDR3 is 12 amino acids long. Germline V CDR1 and CDR2: LGHNA, YSLEER. V shed 0 bases and J shed 9 bases, with 6 bases lying between them. CDR3 in DNA: TGCGCCAGCAGCCAAGATCATTGTGAGCAGTTCTTC. Translating gives CASSQDHCEQFF.

This clone has ten or more counts. This chain joins TRBV2 and TRBJ2-7; TRBD1 matches at 7 bases. The V and J ends lost 6 bases and 11 bases, in that order; junction bases with no gene match: 10. CDR1 is SNHLY, CDR2 FYNNEI, per germline. This CDR3 is built from 12 residues. For the CDR3, the DNA is TGTGCCAGCAGGCCGGACAGGCCCCCTGAGTACTTC. Residues: CASRPDRPPEYF.

A few counts support this clone. The chain links TRBV9 to TRBJ1-1; tentatively, D is TRBD1 (5 bases). CDR1 and CDR2 from the germline V gene are SGDLS and YYNGEE. V shed 3 bases and J shed 4 bases, with 13 bases lying between them. The CDR3 sequence is 14 residues long. The CDR3 bases are TGTGCCAGCAGCGCGGCCGGGACCAGCACTGAAGCTTTCTTT. It encodes CASSAAGTSTEAFF.

This clone was observed a handful of times. V gene TRBV7-9 combines with J gene TRBJ1-2, with 11 bases that match TRBD1. V shed 0 bases and J 10 bases; nucleotides not matched to a gene: 4. The CDR3 spans 14 residues. From germline, CDR1 is SEHNR and CDR2 FQNEAQ (reference sequence). DNA for the CDR3: TGTGCCAGCAGCTTAGCTGGACAGGGGGCCGACTACACCTTC. Its translation: CASSLAGQGADYTF.

This clone was recorded a few times. This sequence joins TRBV28 and TRBJ2-1, with 11 bases lining up with TRBD2. CDR3 length: 15 residues. Unmatched junction bases numbered 3, after V lost 2 bases and J lost 6 bases. Germline lookup yields CDR1 MDHEN and CDR2 SYDVKM. The CDR3 here is CASSLASGRSNEQFF. CDR3 nucleotide sequence: TGTGCCAGCAGTTTAGCTAGCGGGAGGAGCAATGAGCAGTTCTTC.

This clone was detected a few times. CDR3 protein: CSVGTSGTETQYF. CDR3 nucleotides: TGCAGCGTTGGGACTAGCGGGACTGAGACCCAGTACTTC. The chain links TRBV29-1 to TRBJ2-5; 12 nucleotides match TRBD2. CDR3 length: 13 residues. J gave up 5 bases and V 4 bases, and 2 bases lay outside the gene matches. Germline V lookup: CDR1 SQVTM, CDR2 ANQGSEA.

This chain joins TRBV20-1 and TRBJ1-4; D unresolved. Germline assignment: CDR1 DFQATT and CDR2 SNEGSKA (reference sequence). Trimming took 2 bases from V and 7 from J, leaving 5 bases between them. The CDR3 is 11 amino acids. This chain's CDR3 is CSARQAEKLFF. The CDR3 coding sequence is TGCAGTGCTAGACAAGCTGAAAAACTGTTTTTT.

The genes are TRBV7-9 and TRBJ2-3; D gene uncertain. CDR1 is SEHNR and CDR2 is FQNEAQ in the germline V gene (reference sequence). The CDR3 length is 13 residues. V was cut by 4 bases and J by 0 bases, with 5 bases left in between. The CDR3 is CASSSPSTDTQYF. The DNA of the CDR3 is TGTGCCAGCAGCTCCCCTAGCACAGATACGCAGTATTTT.

This clone was detected only a few times. J is TRBJ2-1 and V is TRBV19; D possibly corresponds to TRBD2 (5 bases). V gave up 3 bases and J gave up 1 base, with 19 bases separating them. CDR3 length: 18 amino acids. CDR1 and CDR2 from the germline V gene are LNHDA and SQIVND (reference sequence). The CDR3 loop is CASSMPLFEGPSYNEQFF. The CDR3 DNA follows: TGTGCCAGTAGTATGCCTCTATTTGAGGGCCCTTCCTACAATGAGCAGTTCTTC.

This sequence joins TRBV28 and TRBJ1-1, with D perhaps matching TRBD1 (5 bases). The V and J ends lost 3 bases and 1 base respectively, with 9 bases between them. The CDR3 has 14 residues. CDR1 is MDHEN, CDR2 SYDVKM, per germline. DNA for the CDR3: TGTGCCAGCAGTTTGGGACTGAAGAACACTGAAGCTTTCTTT. The encoded protein is CASSLGLKNTEAFF.

This clone was picked up a small number of times. The chain is built from TRBV19 and TRBJ1-6; TRBD1 is a possible D gene (5 bases). Germline V gives CDR1 LNHDA, CDR2 SQIVND (reference sequence). CDR3 length: 15 amino acids. V shed 8 bases and J shed 0 bases, with 11 bases lying between them. The DNA for the CDR3 is TGTGCCAGTGGGACCGTCAGCTCCTATAATTCACCCCTCCACTTT. This sequence encodes CASGTVSSYNSPLHF.

This clone was picked up a small number of times. This sequence joins TRBV30 and TRBJ1-5; 8 nucleotides align to TRBD1. The CDR3 spans 15 residues. J was trimmed by 0 bases and V by 5 bases; bases with no gene match: 6. Germline-derived CDR1 and CDR2 are GTSNPN and SVGIG (reference sequence). CDR3 loop: CAWGQGLPSNQPQHF. Written as DNA, the CDR3 is TGTGCCTGGGGACAGGGACTCCCTAGCAATCAGCCCCAGCATTTT.

V usage is TRBV6-5 and J usage is TRBJ2-2; D might be TRBD2 (5 bases). Germline values: CDR1 MNHEY, CDR2 SVGAGI. The CDR3 length is 15 residues. V lost 0 bases, J lost 4 bases, and 9 bases lay in between. CDR3 nucleotides: TGTGCCAGCAGTTACTCGAGGCTAGCCACCGGGGAGCTGTTTTTT. Its protein product is CASSYSRLATGELFF.

There are a few counts of this clone. The V gene is TRBV21-1, the J gene TRBJ2-1; TRBD1 is taken as the D call from the table, unchecked against the DNA. TRBV21-1 is a pseudogene. The CDR3 consists of 14 residues. The CDR3: CASTGQGAYNEQFF. The CDR3 DNA is TGTGCCAGCACGGGACAGGGGGCCTACAATGAGCAGTTCTTC.